Described below is a single TCR beta chain sequence and its context. TCR sequencing covered a few patients who responded to pembrolizumab. This record comes from a study of PD-1 blockade in mismatch repair-deficient tumors. On the study more broadly: Patients had over 10 mismatch repair-deficient cancer types, all previously treated and progressing.

Only in-frame clones appear in the TCRdb table, and some are missing; sequencing was by immunoSEQ multiplex PCR. The sample lists more than 95,000 clones, more than 85% occurring once. Germline CDR1 MDHEN, CDR2 SYDVKM. CDR3 length: 13 amino acids. The germline V and J ends were trimmed by 6 bases and 5 bases, with 13 bases remaining between them. The receptor was derived from an adult with mismatch repair-deficient cancer. The specimen was peripheral blood, collected 44 weeks after starting pembrolizumab. V gene TRBV28 combines with J gene TRBJ2-5; weak D call: TRBD1 (6 bases). The CDR3 sequence: CASRPTGWETQYF. CDR3 coding DNA: TGTGCCAGCAGACCCACAGGGTGGGAGACCCAGTACTTC.